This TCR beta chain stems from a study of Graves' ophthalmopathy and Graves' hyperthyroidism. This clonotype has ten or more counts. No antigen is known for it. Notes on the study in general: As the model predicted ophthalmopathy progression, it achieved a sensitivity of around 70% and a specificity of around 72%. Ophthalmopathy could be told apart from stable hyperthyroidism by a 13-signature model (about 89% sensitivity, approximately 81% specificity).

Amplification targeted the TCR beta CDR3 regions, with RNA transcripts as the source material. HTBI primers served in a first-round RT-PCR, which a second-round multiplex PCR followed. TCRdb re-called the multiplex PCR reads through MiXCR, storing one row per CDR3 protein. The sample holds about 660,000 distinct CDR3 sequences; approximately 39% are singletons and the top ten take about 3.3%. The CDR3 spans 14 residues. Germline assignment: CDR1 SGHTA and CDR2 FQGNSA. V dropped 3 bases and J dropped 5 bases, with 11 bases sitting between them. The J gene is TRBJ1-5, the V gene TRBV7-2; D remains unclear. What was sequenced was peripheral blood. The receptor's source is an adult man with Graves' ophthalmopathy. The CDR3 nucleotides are TGTGCCAGCAGCTTGACGGGTAGATATCAGCCCCAGCATTTT. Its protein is CASSLTGRYQPQHF.